Given below is one T cell receptor (beta chain) in context. Its antigen remains unidentified. Only in-frame clones appear in the TCRdb table, and some are missing; sequencing was by immunoSEQ multiplex PCR. The profile shows 25,000 to 30,000 clones, 84% of them singletons. These data originate in a study of early stage breast cancer tumors. Study summary: Most invasive tumors, about 75% of the 16, were ER+/PR+/HER2-.

Overall study findings and caveats: Commonly generated sequences made up most enriched TCRB sequences shared between patients. Functional markers like CD4, CD8 and FOXP3 were missed in bulk sequencing. Tumors had around 2.4-fold higher T cell density than normal breast.

The receptor was derived from a person in their fifties with breast cancer. Material for sequencing was blood.

This chain's CDR3 is CASSDFTGMNTEAFF. For the CDR3, the DNA is TGTGCCAGCAGCGACTTCACAGGGATGAACACTGAAGCTTTCTTT. The genes are TRBV6-1 and TRBJ1-1; D possibly corresponds to TRBD1 (6 bases). Trimming stripped 6 bases from V and 0 bases from J, with 14 bases between. Germline CDR1 MNHNS, CDR2 SASEGT. This CDR3 spans 15 amino acids.